This paragraph covers one T cell receptor (beta chain) sequence. The record originates from a study of shared clonotypes between healthy human individuals. The CDR3 extends over 17 amino acids. The germline gives CDR1 MGHRA, CDR2 YSYEKL. V lost 0 bases and J lost 3; bases outside the gene matches: 6. Each of the donors was a healthy adult who was HIV-negative and had not had a recent acute infection or vaccination. CD4+ cells yielded CD45RA+ naive and CD45RA-negative memory subsets. For every subset, genomic DNA was evenly distributed across several immunoSEQ plates. The data were produced by immunoSEQ multiplex PCR, yet TCRdb's version contains in-frame clones alone and is incomplete. The sample has around 240,000 clones, 65% seen once.

Sequenced sample: memory CD4+ T cells sorted from blood. As to subset: CD45RA-negative fraction. This chain links TRBV4-1 with TRBJ2-3, with 10 bases fitting TRBD2. The receptor's source is a man aged 25 to 40 in good health. The CDR3, as DNA: TGCGCCAGCAGCCAAGATTGGCTAGCGGGAGCAACAGATACGCAGTATTTT. Its translation is CASSQDWLAGATDTQYF.